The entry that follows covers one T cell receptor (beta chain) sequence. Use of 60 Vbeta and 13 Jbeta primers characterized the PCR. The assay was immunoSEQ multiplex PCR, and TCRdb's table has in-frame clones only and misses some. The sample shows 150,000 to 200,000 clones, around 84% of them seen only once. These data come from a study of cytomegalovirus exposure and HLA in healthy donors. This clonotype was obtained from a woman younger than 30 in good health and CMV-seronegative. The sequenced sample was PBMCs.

This chain's CDR3 is CASSPFGLENTEAFF. CDR3 nucleotides: TGTGCCAGCAGCCCTTTCGGACTTGAGAACACTGAAGCTTTCTTT. The chain employs TRBV7-8 and TRBJ1-1, with unresolved D. The germline V and J ends were trimmed by 5 bases and 1 base, with 14 bases remaining between them. Germline CDR1 and CDR2: SGHVS and FQNEAQ. The CDR3 is 15 residues long.